The rows below give T cell receptor beta chains drawn from one sample of a study of shared clonotypes between healthy human individuals. Clones were read by immunoSEQ multiplex PCR, and TCRdb kept only the in-frame ones, dropping some. Of about 2.3 million clones listed, more than 85% are singletons. The sequencing input was naive CD4+ T cells from PBMCs. Receptors originate from a man aged 18 to 30 in good health. Some clones in this sample may be carry-over from other donors' samples. CDR3s include the opening cysteine and the closing phenylalanine or tryptophan. The D gene is left open where the match is weak. Part of the rows lack a size; the others show once, few, many or a class for expanded clones.

TRBD1	TRBV7-2	once	TRBJ1-2	TGTGCCAGCAGCTTAACCGGGACAGGGGGCTTGAGCTATGGCTACACCTTC	CASSLTGTGGLSYGYTF
.	TRBV28	.	TRBJ2-1	TGTGCCAGCAGTTCCGCGGACTCCTACAATGAGCAGTTCTTC	CASSSADSYNEQFF
TRBD2	TRBV7-3	.	TRBJ2-2	TGTGCCAGCAGCTTAACCCGAACTAGCGGGGCAATCACCGGGGAGCTGTTTTTT	CASSLTRTSGAITGELFF
.	TRBV19	.	TRBJ1-1	TGTGCCAGTAGTATAACTCGACGGAAAAACACTGAAGCTTTCTTT	CASSITRRKNTEAFF
.	TRBV30	.	TRBJ1-5	TGTGCCTGGAGCCTAGCGGGACACGGGAGCAATCAGCCCCAGCATTTT	CAWSLAGHGSNQPQHF
.	TRBV5-1	.	TRBJ1-2	TGCGCCAGCAGCTTGGACAGGAATGGTGGCTACACCTTC	CASSLDRNGGYTF
TRBD2	TRBV7-9	.	TRBJ2-1	TGTGCCAGCAGCTTAGGGGCGGGTAGCGGGAGGACTGAGCAGTTCTTC	CASSLGAGSGRTEQFF
.	TRBV28	.	TRBJ2-5	TGTGCCAGCAGACTTAGCGGAAAGGGGGGGGAGACCCAGTACTTC	CASRLSGKGGETQYF
.	TRBV6-5	.	TRBJ1-6	TGTGCCAGCAAACTCAACAGGGTCGGCAATTCACCCCTCCACTTT	CASKLNRVGNSPLHF
.	TRBV15	.	TRBJ2-5	TGTGCCACCAGCAGAGATCGTACTAAAGAGACCCAGTACTTC	CATSRDRTKETQYF
.	TRBV6-1	.	TRBJ1-2	TGTGCCAGCAGTGAAGATGACAGCGTGTACGTTTATGGCTACACCTTC	CASSEDDSVYVYGYTF
.	TRBV7-3	.	TRBJ2-3	TGTGCCAGCAGCCCAATGATCACAGATACGCAGTATTTT	CASSPMITDTQYF
TRBD2	TRBV6-5	.	TRBJ2-4	TGTGCCACCCGAACTGGGCGGGAGAGGGACATTCAGTACTTC	CATRTGRERDIQYF
.	TRBV30	.	TRBJ2-3	TGTGCCTGGACTTTAGGACTTCCCACAGATACGCAGTATTTT	CAWTLGLPTDTQYF
.	TRBV5-1	.	TRBJ2-2	TGCGCCAGCAGCAGACTAGGGAACACCGGGGAGCTGTTTTTT	CASSRLGNTGELFF
TRBD2	TRBV6-6	.	TRBJ2-2	TGTGCCAGCAGTTTAGCGGGAGCAAGGACCGGGGAGCTGTTTTTT	CASSLAGARTGELFF
.	TRBV6-5	.	TRBJ1-4	TGTGCCAGCAGTTACTCCGGAGCGACTAATGAAAAACTGTTTTTT	CASSYSGATNEKLFF
.	TRBV5-1	.	TRBJ2-5	TGCGCCAGCAGCTTGGGGGGGTGGCAAGAGACCCAGTACTTC	CASSLGGWQETQYF
.	TRBV10-3	.	TRBJ2-2	TGTGCCATCAGTGAGTCATCCGGGGCTTTAACCGGGGAGCTGTTTTTT	CAISESSGALTGELFF
.	TRBV5-1	.	TRBJ2-1	TGCGCCAGCAGTGGCCAGGACCCTCGCAATGAGCAGTTCTTC	CASSGQDPRNEQFF
.	TRBV5-1	.	TRBJ2-3	TGCGCCAGCGGTCCGACCGGGAGAGGGGCAGATACGCAGTATTTT	CASGPTGRGADTQYF
TRBD2	TRBV7-3	.	TRBJ2-1	TGTGCCAGCAGCTCCTCGTGGACTAGCGGGAGAGGCGATGAGCAGTTCTTC	CASSSSWTSGRGDEQFF
.	TRBV11-3	.	TRBJ2-5	TGTGCCAGCAGCTTAGGGGTCGCGGTAGAAGAGACCCAGTACTTC	CASSLGVAVEETQYF
TRBD1	TRBV5-1	.	TRBJ2-7	TGCGCCAGCAGCTTGGCCGGGGGACAGGGTGAGCGCGAGCAGTACTTC	CASSLAGGQGEREQYF
.	TRBV19	.	TRBJ1-1	TGTGCCAGTAGTATGCGTAAGGGGAGAGGGAACACTGAAGCTTTCTTT	CASSMRKGRGNTEAFF
.	TRBV5-1	.	TRBJ2-1	TGCGCCAGCAGCATAGGGGTAACGGCCTCTGAGCAGTTCTTC	CASSIGVTASEQFF
TRBD2	TRBV28	.	TRBJ2-7	TGTGCCAGCAGTTCCACGGGACTAGCGGCTGGCGAGCAGTACTTC	CASSSTGLAAGEQYF
TRBD2	TRBV9	.	TRBJ2-1	TGTGCCAGCAGCCCCCGACTAGCGGGAGGGCAGATAGAGCAGTTCTTC	CASSPRLAGGQIEQFF
TRBD1	TRBV30	.	TRBJ2-7	TGTGCCGTGAGTCGGGACAGAAGCGAGCAGTACTTC	CAVSRDRSEQYF
TRBD2	TRBV4-1	once	TRBJ2-3	TGCGCCAGCAGCCAAGACGGAGGTGGGGGGGGCACAGATACGCAGTATTTT	CASSQDGGGGGTDTQYF
.	TRBV9	.	TRBJ1-1	TGTGCCAGCAGCGTAAAAATGAACACTGAAGCTTTCTTT	CASSVKMNTEAFF
.	TRBV7-2	.	TRBJ2-5	TGTGCCAGCAGCTCCCCCGTTGGGATCCCAGAGACCCAGTACTTC	CASSSPVGIPETQYF
.	TRBV27	.	TRBJ2-1	TGTGCCAGCAGTTTTGACAGGAGATTATACAATGAGCAGTTCTTC	CASSFDRRLYNEQFF